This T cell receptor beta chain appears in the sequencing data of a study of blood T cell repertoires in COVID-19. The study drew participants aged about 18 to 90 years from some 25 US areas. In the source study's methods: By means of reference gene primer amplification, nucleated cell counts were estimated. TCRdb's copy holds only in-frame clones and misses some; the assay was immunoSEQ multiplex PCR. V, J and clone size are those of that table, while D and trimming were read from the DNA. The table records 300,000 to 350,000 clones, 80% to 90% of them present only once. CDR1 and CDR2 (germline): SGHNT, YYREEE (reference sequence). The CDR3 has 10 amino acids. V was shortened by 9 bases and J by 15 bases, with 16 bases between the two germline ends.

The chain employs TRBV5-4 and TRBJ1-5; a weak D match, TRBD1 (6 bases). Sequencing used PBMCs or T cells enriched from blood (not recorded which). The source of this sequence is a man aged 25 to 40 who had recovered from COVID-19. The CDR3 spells CATRPQGWHF. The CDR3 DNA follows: TGTGCCACCCGCCCTCAGGGGTGGCATTTT.